This TCR beta chain was identified in a study of T cell repertoires in cytomegalovirus infection. J gave up 0 bases and V 3 bases, and 1 base lay outside the gene matches. Germline CDR1 is SGHAT and CDR2 is FQNNGV. The CDR3 runs to 15 residues. This clonotype was counted between two and nine times. TCRdb re-called the reads through MiXCR, storing one row per CDR3 protein. The sample consists of 200,000 or so distinct CDR3 sequences, 25% to 30% of them appearing once. The receptor comes from a human donor in good health (CMV status not recorded). Some clones in this sample may be carry-over from other donors' samples. The chain is built from TRBV11-2 and TRBJ2-3; 9 bases are shared with TRBD2. Sample: PBMCs. The CDR3 here is CASSFLAGSTDTQYF. In nucleotides, the CDR3 is TGTGCCAGCAGCTTCCTAGCGGGGAGCACAGATACGCAGTATTTT.